Below are 7 T cell receptor beta chains sequenced from a single sample in a study of vaccination and CD4 T cells after COVID-19. Treatment of the sample: roughly 11-day PBMC culture with coronavirus spike peptide pools or control peptides (ViraFEST assay). With the Oncomine TCR Beta short-read assay, DNA from cultured CD4+ T cells was sequenced. TCRdb fed the PCR reads into MiXCR, producing one record per CDR3 protein. The sample gives 20,000 to 25,000 distinct CDR3 sequences, around 40% of which show up once; 4.5% to 5% is in the top ten. Antigens for these TCRs are unknown. The material was CD4+ T cells from blood, cultured in vitro, obtained before SARS-CoV-2 vaccination. The receptors here all came from a human donor who had recovered from COVID-19.

The rearrangement uses TRBV27 and TRBJ2-2; TRBD2 agrees at 8 bases. V shed 4 bases and J 6 bases; nucleotides not matched to a gene: 10. CDR3 size: 16 residues. Germline V gives CDR1 MNHEY, CDR2 SMNVEV (reference sequence). The DNA of the CDR3 is TGTGCCAGCAGTTCTACCGGGACTAGTGGGTCCGGGGAGCTGTTTTTT. Its protein product is CASSSTGTSGSGELFF.

This clonotype has just a few counts. V usage is TRBV7-9 and J usage is TRBJ2-3, with a tentative D call TRBD2 (8 bases). The CDR3 consists of 16 residues. Per germline, CDR1 SEHNR and CDR2 FQNEAQ (reference sequence). Trimming took 7 bases from V and 1 from J, leaving 18 bases between them. CDR3 bases: TGTGCCAGCACACCGGGAGGGGACAGAGGCACAGATACGCAGTATTTT. Translated, it gives CASTPGGDRGTDTQYF.

V and J are TRBV6-2 or TRBV6-3 and TRBJ1-2; D is ambiguous. Germline CDR1 is MNHEY and CDR2 is SVGEGT. This CDR3 contains 16 residues. Trimming removed 2 bases at V and 7 bases at J, with 20 bases between. CDR3 in amino acids: CASSYNLQAGYGGYTF. The CDR3 DNA sequence: TGTGCCAGCAGTTACAATCTCCAGGCCGGCTATGGTGGCTACACCTTC.

This clonotype turned up a few times. Here the CDR3 reads CASSFDSNQPQHF. CDR3 sequence (DNA): TGTGCCAGCAGCTTTGACAGCAATCAGCCCCAGCATTTT. V and J are TRBV11-3 and TRBJ1-5; unclear D gene. This CDR3 is built from 13 residues. The germline V gene encodes CDR1 SGHNT and CDR2 YENEEA. V was clipped by 3 bases and J by 1 base, with 4 bases between them.

This chain uses TRBV6-1 with TRBJ1-2; D not resolved. CDR1 and CDR2 (germline): MNHNS, SASEGT. The CDR3 is 13 amino acids. Trimming stripped 6 bases from V and 0 bases from J, with 8 bases between. In nucleotides, the CDR3 is TGTGCCAGCAGCCCGACCCCTAACTATGGCTACACCTTC. Encoded protein: CASSPTPNYGYTF.

This clonotype was detected once. The chain couples TRBV2 to TRBJ1-5; D perhaps matches TRBD1 (5 bases). CDR3 size: 15 residues. V was clipped by 3 bases and J by 7 bases, with 16 bases between them. Germline CDR1 is SNHLY and CDR2 is FYNNEI. CDR3 loop: CASSEEVQGGQPQHF. The DNA for the CDR3 is TGTGCCAGCAGTGAGGAGGTCCAGGGTGGGCAGCCCCAGCATTTT.

The chain recombines TRBV6-1 with TRBJ2-5, with a tentative D call TRBD2 (7 bases). Germline V gene sequence: CDR1 MNHNS, CDR2 SASEGT. Deletions cut 2 bases from V and 5 bases from J, with 21 bases between. CDR3 length: 17 amino acids. The CDR3 region has the DNA TGTGCCAGCAGTGAATGGGGGGGGCAAACCCCCCGGGAGACCCAGTACTTC. Encoded protein: CASSEWGGQTPRETQYF.